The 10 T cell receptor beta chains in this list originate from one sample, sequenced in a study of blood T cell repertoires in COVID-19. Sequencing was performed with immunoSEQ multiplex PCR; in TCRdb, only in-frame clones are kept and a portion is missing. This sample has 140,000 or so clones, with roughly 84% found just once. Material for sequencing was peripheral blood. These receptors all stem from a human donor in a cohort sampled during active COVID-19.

The CDR3: CASSVGQLAGGFTDTQYF. The CDR3 DNA sequence: TGTGCCAGCAGCGTAGGACAACTAGCGGGGGGATTCACAGATACGCAGTATTTT. The chain links TRBV9 to TRBJ2-3; 12 nucleotides agree with TRBD2. Germline CDR1 SGDLS, CDR2 YYNGEE. This CDR3 is 18 amino acids long. Trimming at V came to 0 bases and at J to 2 bases, leaving 7 bases not matched to a gene.

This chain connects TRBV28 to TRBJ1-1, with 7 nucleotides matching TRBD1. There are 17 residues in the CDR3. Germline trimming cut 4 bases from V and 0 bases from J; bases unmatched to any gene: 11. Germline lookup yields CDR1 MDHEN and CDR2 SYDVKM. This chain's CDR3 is CASSSARRGLMNTEAFF. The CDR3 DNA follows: TGTGCCAGCAGTTCCGCGAGGAGGGGGCTGATGAACACTGAAGCTTTCTTT.

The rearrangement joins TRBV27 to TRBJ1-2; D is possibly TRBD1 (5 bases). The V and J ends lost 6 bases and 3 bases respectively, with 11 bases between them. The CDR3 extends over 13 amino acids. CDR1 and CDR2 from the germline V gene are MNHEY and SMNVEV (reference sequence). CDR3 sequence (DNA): TGTGCCAGCAGCCGACAGCCCTACTATGGCTACACCTTC. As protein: CASSRQPYYGYTF.

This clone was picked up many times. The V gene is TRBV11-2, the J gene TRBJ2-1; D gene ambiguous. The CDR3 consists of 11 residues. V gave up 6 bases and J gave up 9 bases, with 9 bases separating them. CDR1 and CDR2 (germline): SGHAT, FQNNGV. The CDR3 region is CASSPYGEQFF. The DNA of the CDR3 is TGTGCCAGCAGTCCTTACGGTGAGCAGTTCTTC.

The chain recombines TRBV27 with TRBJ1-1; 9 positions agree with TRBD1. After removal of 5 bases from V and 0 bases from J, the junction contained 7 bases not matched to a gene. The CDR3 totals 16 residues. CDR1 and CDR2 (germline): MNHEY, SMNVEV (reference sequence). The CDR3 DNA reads TGTGCCAGCAGTGGAGGACAGGGGACCTTGAACACTGAAGCTTTCTTT. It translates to CASSGGQGTLNTEAFF.

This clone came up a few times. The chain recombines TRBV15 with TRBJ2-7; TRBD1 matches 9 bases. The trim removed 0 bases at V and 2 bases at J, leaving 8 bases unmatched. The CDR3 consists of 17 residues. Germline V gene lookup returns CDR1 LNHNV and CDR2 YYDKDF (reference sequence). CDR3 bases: TGTGCCACCAGCAGAGATCGTGGGACAGGGTCGGCCTACGAGCAGTACTTC. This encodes CATSRDRGTGSAYEQYF.

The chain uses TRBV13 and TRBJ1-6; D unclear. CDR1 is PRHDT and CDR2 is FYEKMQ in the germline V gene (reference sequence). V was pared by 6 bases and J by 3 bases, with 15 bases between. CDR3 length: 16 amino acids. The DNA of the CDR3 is TGTGCCAGCAGTGTACGGGGATGGGGCTATAATTCACCCCTCCACTTT. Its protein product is CASSVRGWGYNSPLHF.

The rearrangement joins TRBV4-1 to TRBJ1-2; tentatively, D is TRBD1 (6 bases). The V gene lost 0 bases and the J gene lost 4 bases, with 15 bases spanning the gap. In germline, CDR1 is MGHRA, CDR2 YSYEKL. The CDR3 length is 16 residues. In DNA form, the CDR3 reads TGCGCCAGCAGCCAAGAGCAGGGGCTTCTCACCTATGGCTACACCTTC. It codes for CASSQEQGLLTYGYTF.

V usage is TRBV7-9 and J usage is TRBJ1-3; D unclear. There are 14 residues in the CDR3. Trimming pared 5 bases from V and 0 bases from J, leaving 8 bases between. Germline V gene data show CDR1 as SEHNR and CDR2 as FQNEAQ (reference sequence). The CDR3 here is CASSNTGSGNTIYF. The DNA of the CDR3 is TGTGCCAGCAGCAATACCGGCTCTGGAAACACCATATATTTT.

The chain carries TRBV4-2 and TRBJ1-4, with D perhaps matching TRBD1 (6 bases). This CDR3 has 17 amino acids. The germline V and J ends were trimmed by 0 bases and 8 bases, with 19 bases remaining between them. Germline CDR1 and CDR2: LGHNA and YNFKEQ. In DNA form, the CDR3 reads TGTGCCAGCAGCCAAGAATACAGGGCCATGGGGGAGGAAAAACTGTTTTTT. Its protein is CASSQEYRAMGEEKLFF.